Listed here is a single T cell receptor beta chain. Germline CDR1 ENHRY, CDR2 SYGVKD. The CDR3 totals 14 residues. V dropped 6 bases and J dropped 0 bases, with 10 bases sitting between them. The study ran the assay at deep level. Per sorted-subset replicate PCR, input was approximately 210 ng DNA, representing roughly 30,000 T cell genomes. Authors' data handling: Filtering differed for immunoSEQ, which gave only junction sequences without quality scores. This table comes from immunoSEQ multiplex PCR, and its TCRdb copy is limited to in-frame clones, with some not included. V and J calls and clone size are given by that table; D and trimming were obtained from the DNA. The table shows over a million clones, with about four fifths occurring only once. The data were obtained in a study of shared clonotypes between healthy human individuals.

Sequencing was performed on memory CD4+ T cells from PBMCs. Subset given: CD45RA-negative fraction. This clonotype was sampled from a man between 18 and 29 years old in good health. Some clones in this sample may be carry-over from other donors' samples. The chain is built from TRBV10-3 and TRBJ2-3, with TRBD2 as a possible D gene (5 bases). CDR3 loop: CAIRTRFSTDTQYF. As DNA, the CDR3 is TGTGCCATCAGAACTAGATTCAGCACAGATACGCAGTATTTT.